Below, 26 T cell receptor beta chains from the same sample are listed, as sequenced in a study of Graves' ophthalmopathy and Graves' hyperthyroidism. For repertoire sequencing, the TCR beta CDR3 regions were amplified from RNA transcripts. First-round RT-PCR employed HTBI primers, with a second-round multiplex PCR after it. TCRdb itself ran the multiplex PCR reads through MiXCR, one entry per CDR3 protein. The table includes 500,000 to 800,000 distinct CDR3 sequences, about 38% detected once. The sample taken for sequencing was peripheral blood. All receptors come from an adult man with Graves' ophthalmopathy.

V and J are TRBV7-6 and TRBJ2-7; 15 bases are a match to TRBD2. J lost 0 bases, V lost 5 bases, and 5 bases had no gene match. The CDR3 is 17 residues long. Germline CDR1 and CDR2: SGHVS and FNYEAQ. The CDR3 is CASSKGTSGRSSYEQYF. DNA for the CDR3: TGTGCCAGCAGCAAAGGGACTAGCGGGAGGAGCTCCTACGAGCAGTACTTC.

The V and J genes are TRBV2 and TRBJ1-4, with 7 bases identical to TRBD1. J gave up 5 bases and V 4 bases, and 7 bases lay outside the gene matches. Germline CDR1 reads SNHLY; CDR2 reads FYNNEI. The CDR3 covers 15 residues. CDR3: CASSGRGGRNEKLFF. The CDR3 DNA follows: TGTGCCAGCAGTGGTAGAGGGGGCAGAAATGAAAAACTGTTTTTT.

This clonotype was seen a few times. In DNA form, the CDR3 reads TGTGCCAGCAGCCCCCAGGGACTAGCCTCCTACGAGCAGTACTTC. Residues: CASSPQGLASYEQYF. The rearrangement links TRBV10-3 to TRBJ2-7, with 9 bases that match TRBD2. Germline V gene data show CDR1 as ENHRY and CDR2 as SYGVKD. This CDR3 is 15 amino acids long. J lost 0 bases, V lost 10 bases, and 10 bases had no gene match.

The chain joins TRBV29-1 to TRBJ2-2; 7 bases align to TRBD2. CDR1 and CDR2 from the germline V gene are SQVTM and ANQGSEA. V dropped 7 bases and J dropped 6; count of bases not matched to a gene: 8. The CDR3 covers 13 residues. CDR3: CSATLALAGELFF. The CDR3 DNA reads as TGCAGCGCAACACTAGCGTTGGCCGGGGAGCTGTTTTTT.

This clonotype was observed once. The V and J genes are TRBV25-1 and TRBJ2-7; D is possibly TRBD1 (6 bases). Per the germline V gene, CDR1 is MGHDK and CDR2 is SYGVNS. Deletions cut 10 bases from V and 1 base from J, with 11 bases between. This CDR3 comprises 12 residues. The CDR3 DNA is TGTGCCACCCGGGACACGTCCTACGAGCAGTACTTC. Protein: CATRDTSYEQYF.

This clonotype was observed a single time. This chain links TRBV9 with TRBJ1-2; the D gene is possibly TRBD1 (5 bases). Looked up from germline, CDR1 is SGDLS and CDR2 is YYNGEE. The V end was cut by 2 bases, the J end by 7 bases, with 18 bases between. This CDR3 comprises 15 residues. CDR3 in amino acids: CASSVSGQPQLGYTF. CDR3 nucleotides: TGTGCCAGCAGCGTCTCAGGACAACCTCAGCTTGGCTACACCTTC. The full variable domain, its missing parts supplied by reference TRBV9 and TRBJ1-2, is DSGVTQTPKHLITATGQRVTLRCSPRSGDLSVYWYQQSLDQGLQFLIQYYNGEERAKGNILERFSAQQFPDLHSELNLSSLELGDSALYFCASSVSGQPQLGYTFGSGTRLTVV.

Worth noting for this clonotype: One base away lies a much larger clone, so this may be a sequencing read error. CDR3 protein: CASSLDGGDQPQHF. For the CDR3, the DNA is TGTGCCAGCAGCTTAGATGGGGGGGATCAGCCCCAGCATTTT. The chain has TRBV11-2 and TRBJ1-5; perhaps TRBD1 as D (5 bases). The V end lost 0 bases, the J end lost 5 bases, and 8 bases lay between the germline ends. CDR3 length: 14 residues. CDR1 and CDR2 (germline): SGHAT, FQNNGV.

This clonotype has a handful of counts. Relative to the germline gene, one junction end is altered; a read error may explain this. This rearrangement joins TRBV5-1 to TRBJ2-3, with D uncertain. The germline V gene encodes CDR1 SGHRS and CDR2 YFSETQ. The CDR3 runs to 14 residues. CDR3 in DNA: TGTGCCAGCAGCTCGGAACCTTCGGCAGATACGCAGTATTTT. This translates into CASSSEPSADTQYF.

The rearrangement links TRBV27 to TRBJ2-7, with a possible D match to TRBD1 (5 bases). In germline, CDR1 is MNHEY, CDR2 SMNVEV (reference sequence). Trimming shortened V by 6 bases and J by 2 bases, and 11 bases separated the two germline ends. This CDR3 spans 13 amino acids. In nucleotides, the CDR3 is TGTGCCAGCAGATCCCAGGGTCCCTACGAGCAGTACTTC. Its protein is CASRSQGPYEQYF.

This clonotype appeared once. This could be a read error, since a much larger clone is one nucleotide away. This CDR3 is missing its conserved last phenylalanine or tryptophan, likely due to a read error. The chain combines TRBV7-2 with TRBJ2-7; D uncertain. The V and J ends lost 2 bases and 1 base respectively, with 12 bases between them. Germline CDR1 and CDR2: SGHTA and FQGNSA. This CDR3 comprises 15 residues. The CDR3 region is CASSLPGLMSYEQYC. In DNA, the CDR3 is TGTGCCAGCAGCTTACCGGGTTTAATGTCCTACGAGCAGTACTGC.

This clonotype appeared a few times. The chain recombines TRBV7-2 with TRBJ2-2; 10 nucleotides agree with TRBD1. CDR1 and CDR2 from the germline V gene are SGHTA and FQGNSA. J was trimmed by 5 bases and V by 5 bases; bases with no gene match: 5. The CDR3 is made up of 15 amino acids. The CDR3 is CASSLDRGRTGELFF. CDR3 sequence (DNA): TGTGCCAGCAGCCTCGACAGGGGGCGAACCGGGGAGCTGTTTTTT. Using reference TRBV7-2 and TRBJ2-2 for the parts outside the CDR3, the full variable domain is GAGVSQSPSNKVTEKGKDVELRCDPISGHTALYWYRQSLGQGLEFLIYFQGNSAPDKSGLPSDRFSAERTGGSVSTLTIQRTQQEDSAVYLCASSLDRGRTGELFFGEGSRLTVL.

The rearrangement joins TRBV29-1 to TRBJ2-7; 8 bases are a match to TRBD2. V was clipped by 8 bases and J by 2 bases; unmatched bases: 5. This CDR3 is 12 amino acids long. Germline V gene lookup returns CDR1 SQVTM and CDR2 ANQGSEA. The CDR3 region is CSWGLETYEQYF. CDR3 DNA: TGCAGCTGGGGACTAGAGACCTACGAGCAGTACTTC.

This clonotype was counted ten times or more. The chain carries TRBV12-3 or TRBV12-4 and TRBJ1-6, with TRBD1 matching 8 bases. The CDR3 runs to 12 residues. With 6 bases clipped from V and 9 bases from J, the junction kept 1 base outside the gene matches. CDR3 coding DNA: TGTGCCAGCAGGGACAGGGCTTCACCCCTCCACTTT. Translating gives CASRDRASPLHF.

This clonotype has at least ten counts. The chain links TRBV4-2 to TRBJ1-1; 7 nucleotides align to TRBD1. V shed 0 bases and J 0 bases; nucleotides not matched to a gene: 1. This CDR3 is 15 amino acids long. Germline lookup yields CDR1 LGHNA and CDR2 YNFKEQ. CDR3 bases: TGTGCCAGCAGCCAAGATGGACAGGTGAACACTGAAGCTTTCTTT. It translates to CASSQDGQVNTEAFF.

This chain connects TRBV9 to TRBJ1-6; D possibly corresponds to TRBD1 (6 bases). V was trimmed by 5 bases and J by 8 bases, leaving 14 bases between them. This CDR3 is 14 amino acids long. Germline V gene lookup returns CDR1 SGDLS and CDR2 YYNGEE. This chain's CDR3 is CASSGGFSHSPLHF. CDR3 in DNA: TGTGCCAGCAGTGGGGGCTTTTCGCATTCACCCCTCCACTTT.

The CDR3 DNA follows: TGCAGCGTTGACCCCAGTACAGATACGCAGTATTTT. Its translation is CSVDPSTDTQYF. The chain uses TRBV29-1 and TRBJ2-3; D not certain. Trimming removed 3 bases at V and 3 bases at J, with 7 bases between. The CDR3 totals 12 residues. Germline assignment: CDR1 SQVTM and CDR2 ANQGSEA.

J is TRBJ2-1 and V is TRBV10-3; weak D call: TRBD2 (6 bases). CDR1 ENHRY and CDR2 SYGVKD come from the germline V gene. The V end was cut by 4 bases, the J end by 1 base, with 14 bases between. CDR3 length equals 16 residues. This CDR3 is CAISGDGSKSYNEQFF. CDR3 coding DNA: TGTGCCATCAGTGGAGACGGGAGTAAGTCCTACAATGAGCAGTTCTTC.

This clonotype showed up just a few times. DNA of the CDR3: TGCGCCAGCAGCCAACAACAGGGGGCGCACACTGAAGCTTTCTTT. This encodes CASSQQQGAHTEAFF. The chain recombines TRBV4-1 with TRBJ1-1, with TRBD1 matching 9 bases. Trimming at V came to 2 bases and at J to 3 bases, leaving 4 bases not matched to a gene. The CDR3 is 15 amino acids. Germline assignment: CDR1 MGHRA and CDR2 YSYEKL.

This clonotype was seen more than once but under ten times. This chain uses TRBV12-3 or TRBV12-4 with TRBJ1-2; 9 positions match TRBD1. V lost 5 bases to trimming and J lost 3 bases; unmatched junction nucleotides: 7. The CDR3 extends over 15 amino acids. The CDR3 reads CASSQPGQGHYGYTF. Here the CDR3 DNA reads TGTGCCAGCAGTCAGCCGGGACAGGGTCACTATGGCTACACCTTC.

This clonotype appeared a few times. This chain uses TRBV7-2 with TRBJ2-7; 8 bases align to TRBD1. This CDR3 spans 17 amino acids. V trimming: 1 base; J trimming: 0 bases; junction bases outside the gene matches: 8. Germline values: CDR1 SGHTA, CDR2 FQGNSA. CDR3 DNA sequence: TGTGCCAGCAGCTTAGTAGGGACAGGACGTAGCTCCTACGAGCAGTACTTC. This gives the protein CASSLVGTGRSSYEQYF.

V is TRBV2 and J is TRBJ1-5, with D possibly TRBD1 on 5 matching bases. Germline CDR1 reads SNHLY; CDR2 reads FYNNEI. V lost 7 bases and J lost 11, with 21 bases in between. The CDR3 totals 14 residues. Written as DNA, the CDR3 is TGTGCCAGCAACGCCCGGGGGGAGCAAGAGACCCAGCATTTT. Translated: CASNARGEQETQHF.

This clonotype has just one count. This rearrangement joins TRBV15 to TRBJ1-2; a possible D gene is TRBD1 (6 bases). In germline, CDR1 is LNHNV, CDR2 YYDKDF (reference sequence). This CDR3 spans 13 amino acids. Trimming pared 3 bases from V and 4 bases from J, leaving 9 bases between. The CDR3 sequence is CATSSTDSYGYTF. CDR3 in DNA: TGTGCCACCAGCAGCACGGACAGCTATGGCTACACCTTC.

Only a few counts were recorded for this clonotype. This rearrangement joins TRBV20-1 to TRBJ2-7; 14 bases map to TRBD2. Losses at the gene ends were 6 bases for V and 6 bases for J; bases not matched to a gene: 10. The CDR3 extends over 15 amino acids. Germline CDR1 is DFQATT and CDR2 is SNEGSKA (reference sequence). In DNA form, the CDR3 reads TGCAGTGCGATCCGACTAGCGGGAGGGGACCGCGAGCAGTACTTC. As protein: CSAIRLAGGDREQYF.

This clonotype was recorded many times. The rearrangement links TRBV5-1 to TRBJ1-2; D is uncertain. Trimming cost V 2 bases and J 2 bases, with 10 bases left between them. Per germline, CDR1 SGHRS and CDR2 YFSETQ. The CDR3 runs 14 residues. For the CDR3, the DNA is TGCGCCAGCAGCTTAAACTCGGAAAACTATGGCTACACCTTC. Its protein is CASSLNSENYGYTF.

The genes are TRBV7-9 and TRBJ2-5, with unresolved D. In germline, CDR1 is SEHNR, CDR2 FQNEAQ (reference sequence). The CDR3 sequence is 14 residues long. The V end lost 5 bases, the J end lost 2 bases, and 12 bases lay between the germline ends. CDR3 DNA: TGTGCCAGCAGCCGAGCGCGTTCACAAGAGACCCAGTACTTC. It encodes CASSRARSQETQYF.

The chain combines TRBV10-3 with TRBJ1-2, with TRBD1 matching 12 bases. The CDR3 has 14 amino acids. Looked up from germline, CDR1 is ENHRY and CDR2 is SYGVKD. V lost 10 bases, J lost 3 bases, and 6 bases stayed unmatched. The CDR3 loop reads CATGTGGADYGYTF. CDR3 nucleotide sequence: TGTGCCACCGGGACAGGGGGCGCGGACTATGGCTACACCTTC.